Presented here are 18 T cell receptor beta chains from one specimen sequenced in a study of T cells in women clearing cervical HPV infection. Produced via immunoSEQ multiplex PCR; TCRdb's table is partial and in-frame only. The sample has about 41,000 clones. The sample was blood buffy coat. These TCRs come from a woman between 18 and 75 years old with a cervical HPV16 infection that either progressed to CIN3+ or cleared (not recorded which).

About this clone itself: The read terminates 3 residues ahead of where the CDR3 ends, so the germline J gene completes it. This rearrangement joins TRBV20-1 to TRBJ2-7; 7 nucleotides line up with TRBD2. The CDR3 runs to 14 residues. The germline CDR1 and CDR2 sequences are DFQATT and SNEGSKA (reference sequence). V was clipped by 0 bases and J by 3 bases; unmatched bases: 5. The CDR3 bases that were read are TGCAGTGCTAGAGATCAAGCGGGAATCTACGAG. Protein product: CSARDQAGIYE. The whole CDR3 protein reads CSARDQAGIYEQYF.

Note on this clone: The sequenced fragment ends 3 residues before the CDR3 boundary, so the rest is inferred from the germline J gene. This chain links TRBV20-1 with TRBJ2-3; 7 bases map to TRBD2. V lost 3 bases, J lost 0 bases, and 6 bases stayed unmatched. CDR3 length equals 15 residues. Looked up from germline, CDR1 is DFQATT and CDR2 is SNEGSKA (reference sequence). The sequenced part of the CDR3 DNA is TGCAGTGCTAGGACGGGAGGCGGGAGCACAGATACG. Its protein is CSARTGGGSTDT. The complete CDR3 protein is CSARTGGGSTDTQYF.

With respect to this clone: With the read ending 3 residues before the CDR3 end, the germline J gene is used to fill in that end. V usage is TRBV20-1 and J usage is TRBJ2-7, with TRBD1 matching 9 bases. Germline loops: CDR1 DFQATT, CDR2 SNEGSKA (reference sequence). The CDR3 is 14 residues long. The trim removed 0 bases at V and 5 bases at J, leaving 5 bases unmatched. The CDR3 DNA, read in part, is TGCAGTGCTAGAGAACACAGGGGGCGGAACGAG. Translation gives CSAREHRGRNE. The entire CDR3 sequence reads CSAREHRGRNEQYF.

A note on this clone: The read ends 3 residues early relative to the CDR3; the germline J gene fills the gap. The chain carries TRBV2 and TRBJ2-5; TRBD1 aligns across 7 bases. V lost 8 bases, J lost 2 bases, and 14 bases stayed unmatched. The CDR3 has 16 residues. CDR1 SNHLY and CDR2 FYNNEI come from the germline V gene. Partial CDR3 DNA: TGTGCCAGCGAACCGATTTTAACAGGGGCTCAAGAGACC. Translation: CASEPILTGAQET. The full-length CDR3 reads as CASEPILTGAQETQYF. The variable domain in full, with the rest retrieved from reference TRBV2 and TRBJ2-5, is EPEVTQTPSHQVTQMGQEVILRCVPISNHLYFYWYRQILGQKVEFLVSFYNNEISEKSEIFDDQFSVERPDGSNFTLKIRSTKLEDSAMYFCASEPILTGAQETQYFGPGTRLLVL.

On this clone: The DNA ends 3 residues before the CDR3 does, and the rest of the CDR3 is filled in from the germline J gene. V usage is TRBV14 and J usage is TRBJ2-5; 14 nucleotides match TRBD2. The J segment lost 4 bases and the V segment lost 7 bases, leaving 8 bases of the junction unmatched. Germline lookup yields CDR1 SGHDN and CDR2 FVKESK. The CDR3 sequence is 16 residues long. Here the CDR3 reads CASNSGLAGGTETQYF. The covered CDR3 bases are TGTGCCAGCAACTCCGGACTAGCGGGAGGTACAGAGACC.

A note on this clone: The CDR3 end falls 3 residues outside the read, so it is completed with the germline J gene. The rearrangement links TRBV28 to TRBJ2-1, with D uncertain. V lost 3 bases and J 6 bases, leaving 15 bases between the germline ends. The CDR3 is 15 amino acids. The germline V gene has CDR1 MDHEN and CDR2 SYDVKM. This CDR3 reads CASSFLSRRFNEQFF. CDR3 bases read: TGTGCCAGCAGTTTTCTCTCCCGCAGGTTCAATGAG.

Of note for this clone: The read ends 3 residues early relative to the CDR3; the germline J gene fills the gap. The chain links TRBV5-1 to TRBJ1-6; D is undetermined. The CDR3 length is 16 residues. From germline, CDR1 is SGHRS and CDR2 YFSETQ. V was shortened by 0 bases and J by 6 bases, with 13 bases between the two germline ends. The chain's CDR3 is CASSLGTESGNSPLHF. CDR3 DNA (partial): TGCGCCAGCAGCTTGGGGACTGAGTCGGGTAATTCACCC.

Worth noting for this clone: The sequenced fragment ends 3 residues before the CDR3 boundary, so the rest is inferred from the germline J gene. The rearrangement uses TRBV19 and TRBJ2-1; 8 bases align to TRBD1. The CDR3 spans 15 residues. J lost 2 bases, V lost 8 bases, and 8 bases had no gene match. CDR1 and CDR2 from the germline V gene are LNHDA and SQIVND (reference sequence). The sequenced CDR3 bases are TGTGCCAGTCCTCCAGGGGGCTCCCCCTACAATGAG. It codes for CASPPGGSPYNE. The full CDR3 protein reads CASPPGGSPYNEQFF.

On this clone: Read data end 3 residues before the CDR3 end; the end is taken from the germline J gene. The chain has TRBV20-1 and TRBJ2-5; 9 bases align to TRBD2. Germline loops: CDR1 DFQATT, CDR2 SNEGSKA (reference sequence). Trimming at V came to 2 bases and at J to 1 base, leaving 11 bases not matched to a gene. The CDR3 loop spans 17 amino acids. The CDR3 DNA, read in part, is TGCAGTGCTAGATCCCCGGCGCGAGCGGGAGGCCAAGAGACC. The encoded protein is CSARSPARAGGQET. The whole CDR3 is CSARSPARAGGQETQYF.

Remarks on this clone: The sequenced fragment ends 3 residues before the CDR3 boundary, so the rest is inferred from the germline J gene. The chain joins TRBV6-1 to TRBJ2-3; 7 nucleotides agree with TRBD1. CDR3 size: 15 residues. After removal of 4 bases from V and 4 bases from J, the junction contained 8 bases not matched to a gene. Germline assignment: CDR1 MNHNS and CDR2 SASEGT. CDR3 DNA (partial): TGTGCCAGCAGTGCCGGGACAGCCTGGGCAGATACG. Its protein is CASSAGTAWADT. The full CDR3 reads CASSAGTAWADTQYF.

Points on this clone: From the germline J gene comes the end of the CDR3, since the read stops 3 residues before it. The chain couples TRBV7-3 to TRBJ1-1, with D hard to call. This CDR3 is built from 13 residues. V was pared by 5 bases and J by 1 base, with 8 bases between. Germline lookup yields CDR1 SGHTA and CDR2 FQGTGA. Partial CDR3 DNA: TGTGCCAGCAGCCAGGCCAGGAACACTGAA. It codes for CASSQARNTE. The CDR3 as a whole reads CASSQARNTEAFF.

Turning to this clone: The read is 3 residues too short to cover the CDR3 end, so that end is filled in from the germline J gene. This chain joins TRBV5-1 and TRBJ2-5; 8 positions match TRBD2. Germline CDR1 is SGHRS and CDR2 is YFSETQ. J was trimmed by 6 bases and V by 0 bases; bases with no gene match: 7. This CDR3 has 15 amino acids. The sequenced part of the CDR3 DNA is TGCGCCAGCAGCTTGGAGGTAGCGGGGTTAAAGACC. It is translated as CASSLEVAGLKT. The CDR3 reads in full as CASSLEVAGLKTQYF.

Concerning this clone itself: The observed sequence ends 3 residues before the CDR3 terminus, with the missing tail filled in from the germline J gene. This rearrangement joins TRBV19 to TRBJ2-7, with D perhaps TRBD2 (6 bases). This CDR3 has 11 residues. The V gene lost 5 bases and the J gene lost 6 bases, with 8 bases spanning the gap. Germline V gives CDR1 LNHDA, CDR2 SQIVND (reference sequence). The CDR3 sequence: CASSSGVEQYF. Incomplete CDR3 DNA: TGTGCCAGTAGTTCGGGGGTCGAG.

Of note for this clone: The sequence runs out 3 residues before the end of the CDR3; the remainder is reconstructed from the germline J gene. The genes are TRBV28 and TRBJ2-7; D is possibly TRBD1 (6 bases). The CDR3 extends over 15 amino acids. The V gene lost 6 bases and the J gene lost 0 bases, with 15 bases spanning the gap. The germline CDR1 and CDR2 sequences are MDHEN and SYDVKM. The CDR3 here is CASSSVGDTSYEQYF. The covered CDR3 bases are TGTGCCAGCAGCTCCGTTGGGGACACCTCCTACGAG.

Remarks on this clone: The read gets to within 3 residues of the CDR3 end, and the germline J gene fills in the rest. The V and J genes are TRBV19 and TRBJ2-2; the D gene is possibly TRBD1 (6 bases). CDR1 is LNHDA, CDR2 SQIVND, per germline (reference sequence). The CDR3 covers 13 residues. V dropped 4 bases and J dropped 5 bases, with 8 bases sitting between them. Partial CDR3 DNA: TGTGCCAGTAGTACCAGGGGTACCGGGGAG. Amino acid sequence: CASSTRGTGE. The CDR3 in full is CASSTRGTGELFF. Complete variable domain (other parts from reference TRBV19 and TRBJ2-2): DGGITQSPKYLFRKEGQNVTLSCEQNLNHDAMYWYRQDPGQGLRLIYYSQIVNDFQKGDIAEGYSVSREKKESFPLTVTSAQKNPTAFYLCASSTRGTGELFFGEGSRLTVL.

Worth noting for this clone: The read is 3 residues too short to cover the CDR3 end, so that end is filled in from the germline J gene. The chain employs TRBV28 and TRBJ2-3; 7 bases are a match to TRBD2. Per germline, CDR1 MDHEN and CDR2 SYDVKM. This CDR3 is 17 amino acids long. The junction had 17 bases not matched to a gene; V was cut back by 6 bases and J by 5 bases. CDR3 sequence: CASSPAGYAGVRDTQYF. CDR3 bases read: TGTGCCAGCAGCCCGGCGGGGTACGCGGGAGTTAGAGATACG.

On this clone itself: The read ends 3 residues before the CDR3 terminus; that terminus is restored from the germline J gene. The chain links TRBV5-4 to TRBJ2-1; D gene ambiguous. The CDR3 has 14 amino acids. Trimming stripped 0 bases from V and 8 bases from J, with 12 bases between. Germline CDR1 and CDR2: SGHNT and YYREEE (reference sequence). The CDR3 DNA, read in part, is TGTGCCAGCAGCTTGGGTCGGGTACGCGATGAG. Encoded protein: CASSLGRVRDE. From start to end, the CDR3 is CASSLGRVRDEQFF.

Comments on this clone: The missing CDR3 end, 3 residues past where the read stops, is filled in from the germline J gene. This chain uses TRBV10-3 with TRBJ2-7; possibly TRBD1 for D (5 bases). The CDR3 extends over 15 amino acids. Germline values: CDR1 ENHRY, CDR2 SYGVKD. V was shortened by 4 bases and J by 0 bases, with 13 bases between the two germline ends. CDR3 region: CAISGPTDSSYEQYF. The covered CDR3 bases are TGTGCCATCAGTGGACCTACAGACAGCTCCTACGAG.